One and the same sample provided the 12 T cell receptor beta chains below, sequenced in a study of identical twins. TCRdb re-analysed the 5' RACE reads in MiXCR, keeping a single row per CDR3 protein. The profile shows fewer than 250,000 distinct CDR3 sequences, around 6.9% of them singletons. The sample also formed part of further work on yellow fever vaccine responses in identical twins.

Source material: memory (CD45RO+) T cells sorted from blood. The receptors shown here come from a woman aged 18-29 years in good health.

This clonotype has at least ten counts. The V gene is TRBV5-1, the J gene TRBJ2-2; 12 bases are a match to TRBD1. Germline values: CDR1 SGHRS, CDR2 YFSETQ. V was clipped by 5 bases and J by 6 bases; unmatched bases: 2. The CDR3 spans 14 residues. The CDR3 region has the DNA TGCGCCAGCAGGGGGACAGGGGGCCCCGGGGAGCTGTTTTTT. Protein product: CASRGTGGPGELFF.

This clonotype occurred many times. The chain uses TRBV29-1 and TRBJ2-1; D is unresolved. The CDR3 is 14 residues long. Trimming pared 7 bases from V and 6 bases from J, leaving 19 bases between. The germline V gene encodes CDR1 SQVTM and CDR2 ANQGSEA. The CDR3 coding sequence is TGCAGCGGATCGACGGGTGGGTATGTCAATGAGCAGTTCTTC. Translated: CSGSTGGYVNEQFF.

At least ten counts were recorded for this clonotype. The rearrangement links TRBV6-1 to TRBJ2-5; 9 bases are shared with TRBD2. The germline V gene encodes CDR1 MNHNS and CDR2 SASEGT. The CDR3 length is 15 residues. J was trimmed by 4 bases and V by 6 bases; bases with no gene match: 9. CDR3 DNA sequence: TGTGCCAGCAGCAGACTAGCGGTGTCGGGAGAGACCCAGTACTTC. It encodes CASSRLAVSGETQYF.

This clonotype was counted between two and nine times. This chain links TRBV20-1 with TRBJ2-7; D unresolved. This CDR3 has 15 amino acids. Trimming cost V 3 bases and J 3 bases, with 18 bases left between them. The V gene's germline CDR1 is DFQATT and CDR2 SNEGSKA (reference sequence). CDR3 nucleotide sequence: TGCAGTGCTAGCCCCGGCACCGTTAAGGGCTACGAGCAGTACTTC. Encoded protein: CSASPGTVKGYEQYF.

This clonotype has more than one count but fewer than ten. V gene TRBV7-9 combines with J gene TRBJ2-5, with D perhaps matching TRBD2 (7 bases). Germline V gene sequence: CDR1 SEHNR, CDR2 FQNEAQ (reference sequence). V was pared by 3 bases and J by 4 bases, with 18 bases between. The CDR3 is 16 residues long. Here the CDR3 reads CASSFPGGPKTETQYF. CDR3 bases: TGTGCCAGCAGCTTCCCCGGGGGGCCGAAAACAGAGACCCAGTACTTC.

This clonotype was observed many times. The genes are TRBV11-2 and TRBJ2-1; 9 bases fit TRBD2. CDR1 and CDR2 from the germline V gene are SGHAT and FQNNGV. V lost 1 base, J lost 1 base, and 14 bases stayed unmatched. CDR3 length equals 20 residues. The CDR3 spells CASSLGGTSPRTRSYNEQFF. CDR3 in DNA: TGTGCCAGCAGCTTAGGCGGGACTAGCCCGAGGACAAGGTCCTACAATGAGCAGTTCTTC. Full variable domain (remainder filled in from reference TRBV11-2 and TRBJ2-1): EAGVAQSPRYKIIEKRQSVAFWCNPISGHATLYWYQQILGQGPKLLIQFQNNGVVDDSQLPKDRFSAERLKGVDSTLKIQPAKLEDSAVYLCASSLGGTSPRTRSYNEQFFGPGTRLTVL.

The V gene is TRBV20-1, the J gene TRBJ2-3; no reliable D call. V lost 2 bases and J lost 5, with 5 bases in between. This CDR3 comprises 11 residues. CDR1 is DFQATT and CDR2 is SNEGSKA in the germline V gene (reference sequence). CDR3 in amino acids: CSARLVDTQYF. The CDR3 nucleotides are TGCAGTGCTAGACTAGTAGATACGCAGTATTTT.

A few counts support this clonotype. The V gene is TRBV7-9, the J gene TRBJ2-4; tentative D call: TRBD1 (6 bases). Germline V gene lookup returns CDR1 SEHNR and CDR2 FQNEAQ (reference sequence). The CDR3 runs 14 residues. V dropped 1 base and J dropped 9 bases, with 13 bases sitting between them. This CDR3 reads CASSLDRDKVIQYF. The DNA of the CDR3 is TGTGCCAGCAGCTTAGACCGGGACAAAGTCATTCAGTACTTC. The full variable domain, its missing parts supplied by reference TRBV7-9 and TRBJ2-4, is DTGVSQNPRHKITKRGQNVTFRCDPISEHNRLYWYRQTLGQGPEFLTYFQNEAQLEKSRLLSDRFSAERPKGSFSTLEIQRTEQGDSAMYLCASSLDRDKVIQYFGAGTRLSVL.

This chain links TRBV24-1 with TRBJ2-3; 7 bases align to TRBD2. Germline V gene sequence: CDR1 KGHDR, CDR2 SFDVKD. The CDR3 sequence is 14 residues long. With 5 bases clipped from V and 9 bases from J, the junction kept 10 bases outside the gene matches. CDR3 loop: CATSAGTTHPTQYF. In DNA form, the CDR3 reads TGTGCCACCAGTGCCGGGACTACGCACCCCACGCAGTATTTT.

The chain carries TRBV3-1 and TRBJ2-2; the D is unclear. The V end was cut by 1 base, the J end by 6 bases, with 6 bases between. Per the germline V gene, CDR1 is LGHDT and CDR2 is YNNKEL (reference sequence). CDR3 length: 13 residues. CDR3 sequence reads: CASSQGSSGELFF. The CDR3 coding sequence is TGTGCCAGCAGCCAAGGTAGTTCCGGGGAGCTGTTTTTT.

This clonotype was observed a handful of times. The V call is TRBV6-5, the J call TRBJ1-1; 8 bases line up with TRBD1. V trimming: 4 bases; J trimming: 5 bases; junction bases outside the gene matches: 9. Germline V gene data show CDR1 as MNHEY and CDR2 as SVGAGI. This CDR3 comprises 15 residues. In DNA, the CDR3 is TGTGCCAGCAGTTTTTCCCAGGGGGCTAGGACTGAAGCTTTCTTT. Its protein product is CASSFSQGARTEAFF.

This clonotype was counted at least ten times. The J gene is TRBJ2-1, the V gene TRBV12-3 or TRBV12-4; 9 positions agree with TRBD2. The CDR3 spans 17 residues. J was trimmed by 5 bases and V by 6 bases; bases with no gene match: 14. The CDR3 coding sequence is TGTGCCAGCAGGTTTCTCGGCGGGGGGGGGTGGCACAATGAGCAGTTCTTC. It yields the protein CASRFLGGGGWHNEQFF.